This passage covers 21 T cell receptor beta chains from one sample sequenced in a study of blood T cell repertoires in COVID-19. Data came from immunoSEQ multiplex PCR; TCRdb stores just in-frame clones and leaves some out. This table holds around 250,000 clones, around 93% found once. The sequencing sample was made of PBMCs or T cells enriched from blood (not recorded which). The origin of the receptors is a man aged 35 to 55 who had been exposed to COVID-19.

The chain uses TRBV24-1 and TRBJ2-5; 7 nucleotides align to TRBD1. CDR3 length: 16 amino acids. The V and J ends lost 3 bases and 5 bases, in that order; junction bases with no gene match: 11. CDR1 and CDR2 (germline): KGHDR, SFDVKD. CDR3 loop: CATSDTRQGVRETQYF. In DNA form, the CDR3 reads TGTGCCACCAGTGATACCAGACAGGGCGTGAGGGAGACCCAGTACTTC.

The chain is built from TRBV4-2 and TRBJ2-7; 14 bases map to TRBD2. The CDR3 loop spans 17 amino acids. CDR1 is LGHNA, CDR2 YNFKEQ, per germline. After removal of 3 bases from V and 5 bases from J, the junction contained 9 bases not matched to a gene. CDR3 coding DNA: TGTGCCAGCAGCCAGGGGACTAGCGGGAGAAAATCCCACGAGCAGTACTTC. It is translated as CASSQGTSGRKSHEQYF.

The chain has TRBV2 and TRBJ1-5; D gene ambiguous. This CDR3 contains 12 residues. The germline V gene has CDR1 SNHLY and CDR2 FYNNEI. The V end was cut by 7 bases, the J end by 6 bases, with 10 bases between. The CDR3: CASTPEGQPQHF. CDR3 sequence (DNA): TGTGCCAGCACACCCGAGGGTCAGCCCCAGCATTTT.

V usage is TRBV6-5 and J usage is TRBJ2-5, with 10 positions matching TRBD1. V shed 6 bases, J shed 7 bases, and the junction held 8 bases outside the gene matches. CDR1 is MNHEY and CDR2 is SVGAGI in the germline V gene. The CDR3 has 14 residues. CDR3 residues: CASSLTGGSGTQYF. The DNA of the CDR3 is TGTGCCAGCAGCCTGACAGGGGGCTCAGGGACCCAGTACTTC.

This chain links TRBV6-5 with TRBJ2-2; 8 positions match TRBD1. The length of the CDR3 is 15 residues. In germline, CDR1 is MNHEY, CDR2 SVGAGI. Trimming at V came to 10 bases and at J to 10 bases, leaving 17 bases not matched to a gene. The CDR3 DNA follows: TGTGCCACCTCTGGATCGACAGGGGTGAATGCGGAGCTGTTTTTT. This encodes CATSGSTGVNAELFF.

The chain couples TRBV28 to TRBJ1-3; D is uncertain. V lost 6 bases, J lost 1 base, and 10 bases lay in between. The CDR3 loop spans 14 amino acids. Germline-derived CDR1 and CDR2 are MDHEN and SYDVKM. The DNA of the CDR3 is TGTGCCAGCAGAGCACAGATATCTGGAAACACCATATATTTT. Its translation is CASRAQISGNTIYF.

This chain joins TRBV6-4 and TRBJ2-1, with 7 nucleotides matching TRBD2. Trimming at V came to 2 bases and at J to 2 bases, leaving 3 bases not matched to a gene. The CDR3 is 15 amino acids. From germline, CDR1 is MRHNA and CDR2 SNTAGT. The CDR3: CASSDGAGTYNEQFF. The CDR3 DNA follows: TGTGCCAGCAGTGACGGAGCGGGGACCTACAATGAGCAGTTCTTC.

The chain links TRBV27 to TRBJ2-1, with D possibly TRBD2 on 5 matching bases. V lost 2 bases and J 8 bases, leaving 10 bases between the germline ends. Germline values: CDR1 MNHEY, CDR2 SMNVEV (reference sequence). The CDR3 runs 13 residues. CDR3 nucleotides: TGTGCCAGCAGTTTACTGACTATGGATGAGCAGTTCTTC. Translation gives CASSLLTMDEQFF.

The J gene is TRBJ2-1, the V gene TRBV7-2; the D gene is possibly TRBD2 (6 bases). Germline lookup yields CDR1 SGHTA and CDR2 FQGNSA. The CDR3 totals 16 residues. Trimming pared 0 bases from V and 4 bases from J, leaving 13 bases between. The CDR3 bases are TGTGCCAGCAGCTTAGCCCCGGGAGTCCCATACAATGAGCAGTTCTTC. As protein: CASSLAPGVPYNEQFF.

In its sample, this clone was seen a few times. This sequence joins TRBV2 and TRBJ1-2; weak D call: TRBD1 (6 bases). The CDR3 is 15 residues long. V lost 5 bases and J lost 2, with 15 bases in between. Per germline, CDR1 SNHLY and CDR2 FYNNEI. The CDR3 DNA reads TGTGCCAGCAGTCCACAACAGGGCCACAACTATGGCTACACCTTC. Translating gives CASSPQQGHNYGYTF.

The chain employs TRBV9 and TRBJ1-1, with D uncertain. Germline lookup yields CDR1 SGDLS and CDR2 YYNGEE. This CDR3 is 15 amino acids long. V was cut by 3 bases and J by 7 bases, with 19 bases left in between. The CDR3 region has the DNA TGTGCCAGCAGCGGCTCGATCGTAGGCGGGGATGAAGCTTTCTTT. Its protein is CASSGSIVGGDEAFF. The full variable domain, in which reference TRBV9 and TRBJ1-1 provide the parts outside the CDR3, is DSGVTQTPKHLITATGQRVTLRCSPRSGDLSVYWYQQSLDQGLQFLIQYYNGEERAKGNILERFSAQQFPDLHSELNLSSLELGDSALYFCASSGSIVGGDEAFFGQGTRLTVV.

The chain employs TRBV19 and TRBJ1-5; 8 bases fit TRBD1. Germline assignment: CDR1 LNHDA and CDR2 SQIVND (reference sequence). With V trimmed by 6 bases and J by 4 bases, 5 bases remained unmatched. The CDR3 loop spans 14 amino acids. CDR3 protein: CASSGTGLNQPQHF. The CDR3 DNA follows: TGTGCCAGTAGCGGGACAGGTCTTAATCAGCCCCAGCATTTT.

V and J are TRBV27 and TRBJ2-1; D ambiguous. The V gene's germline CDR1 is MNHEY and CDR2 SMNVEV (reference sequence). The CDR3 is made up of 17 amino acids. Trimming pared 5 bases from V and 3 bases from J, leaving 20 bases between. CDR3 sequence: CASSLSSYPKLYNEQFF. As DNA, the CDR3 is TGTGCCAGCAGTCTGAGCTCCTATCCGAAGCTCTACAATGAGCAGTTCTTC.

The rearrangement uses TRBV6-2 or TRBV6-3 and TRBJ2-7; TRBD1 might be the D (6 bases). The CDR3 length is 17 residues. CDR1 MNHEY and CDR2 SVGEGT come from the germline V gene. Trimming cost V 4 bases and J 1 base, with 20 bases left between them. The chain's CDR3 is CASSFSPGTRESYEQYF. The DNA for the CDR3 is TGTGCCAGCAGTTTTTCCCCCGGGACACGAGAGTCCTACGAGCAGTACTTC.

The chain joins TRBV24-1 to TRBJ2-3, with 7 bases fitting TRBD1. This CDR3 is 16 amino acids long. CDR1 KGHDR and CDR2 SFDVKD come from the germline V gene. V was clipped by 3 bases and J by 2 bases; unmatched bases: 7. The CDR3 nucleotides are TGTGCCACCAGTGATCCCCCTGACAGGGCCACAGATACGCAGTATTTT. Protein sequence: CATSDPPDRATDTQYF.

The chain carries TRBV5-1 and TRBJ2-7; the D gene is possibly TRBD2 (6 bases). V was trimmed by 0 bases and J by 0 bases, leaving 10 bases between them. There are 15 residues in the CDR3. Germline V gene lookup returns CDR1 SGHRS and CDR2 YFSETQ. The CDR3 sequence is CASSLGGEGSYEQYF. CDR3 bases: TGCGCCAGCAGCTTGGGCGGGGAAGGCTCCTACGAGCAGTACTTC.

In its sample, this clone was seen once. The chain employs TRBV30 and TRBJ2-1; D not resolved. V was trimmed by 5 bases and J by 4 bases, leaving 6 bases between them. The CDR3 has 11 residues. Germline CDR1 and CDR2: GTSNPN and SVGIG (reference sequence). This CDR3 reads CAWEAYNEQFF. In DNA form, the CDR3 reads TGTGCCTGGGAAGCGTACAATGAGCAGTTCTTC.

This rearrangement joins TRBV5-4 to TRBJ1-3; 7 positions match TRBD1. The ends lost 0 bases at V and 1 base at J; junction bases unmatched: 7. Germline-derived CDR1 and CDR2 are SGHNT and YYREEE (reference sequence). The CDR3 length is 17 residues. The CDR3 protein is CASSLDPTGRSGNTIYF. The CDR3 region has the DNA TGTGCCAGCAGCTTGGATCCGACAGGGCGATCTGGAAACACCATATATTTT. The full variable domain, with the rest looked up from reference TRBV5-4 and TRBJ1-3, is ETGVTQSPTHLIKTRGQQVTLRCSSQSGHNTVSWYQQALGQGPQFIFQYYREEENGRGNFPPRFSGLQFPNYSSELNVNALELDDSALYLCASSLDPTGRSGNTIYFGEGSWLTVV.

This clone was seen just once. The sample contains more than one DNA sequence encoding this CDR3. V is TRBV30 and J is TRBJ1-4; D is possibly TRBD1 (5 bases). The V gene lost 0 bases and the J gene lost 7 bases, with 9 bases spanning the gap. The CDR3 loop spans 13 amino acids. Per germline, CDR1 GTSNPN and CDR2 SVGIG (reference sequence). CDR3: CAWSVQGGEKLFF. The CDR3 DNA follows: TGTGCCTGGAGTGTCCAGGGTGGTGAAAAACTGTTTTTT. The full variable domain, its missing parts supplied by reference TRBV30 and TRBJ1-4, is SQTIHQWPATLVQPVGSPLSLECTVEGTSNPNLYWYRQAAGRGLQLLFYSVGIGQISSEVPQNLSASRPQDRQFILSSKKLLLSDSGFYLCAWSVQGGEKLFFGSGTQLSVL.

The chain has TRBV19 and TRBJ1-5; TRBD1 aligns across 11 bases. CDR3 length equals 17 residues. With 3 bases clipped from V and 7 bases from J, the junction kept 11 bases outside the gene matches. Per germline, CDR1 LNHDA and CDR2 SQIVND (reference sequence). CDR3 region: CASSIDPGTGGNQPQHF. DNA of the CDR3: TGTGCCAGTAGTATTGACCCCGGGACAGGGGGTAACCAGCCCCAGCATTTT.

The CDR3 loop is CASSDRTGTDEQFF. CDR3 sequence (DNA): TGTGCCAGCAGCGATCGGACAGGCACAGATGAGCAGTTCTTC. This chain connects TRBV9 to TRBJ2-1; 7 bases agree with TRBD1. This CDR3 has 14 amino acids. The J segment lost 8 bases and the V segment lost 3 bases, leaving 8 bases of the junction unmatched. Germline CDR1 SGDLS, CDR2 YYNGEE.